This T cell receptor beta chain was observed in a study of molecular identifiers for immune sequencing clone quantification. Study-wide context: RNA, taken in replicates from approximately 20,000 or 100,000 naive CD8 cells, was split five ways, with four sequenced. Study outcomes and limitations: Barcode-sharing identical TCR molecules could underestimate highly expanded clone sizes.

The naive CD8 libraries originated from between roughly 20,000 and 1,000,000 sorted cells and drew on 10%, 30% or 50% RNA. V gave up 4 bases and J gave up 10 bases, with 10 bases separating them. The CDR3 is 11 residues long. Germline V gives CDR1 PRHDT, CDR2 FYEKMQ (reference sequence). Previously described methods and listed TCR primers were employed for the bulk TCR libraries. In TCRdb, the PCR reads were re-called with MiXCR into one record per CDR3 protein. The data contain about 640,000 distinct CDR3 sequences, approximately 20% of them singletons. This clonotype was recorded many times. What it binds is unknown.

The receptor's source is a human donor in good health. Some libraries in this study had Jurkat cell RNA spiked in. The chain recombines TRBV13 with TRBJ2-5; D possibly corresponds to TRBD1 (6 bases). The sequencing sample was made of naive CD8+ T cells from blood, with Jurkat cell RNA spiked in. As to subset: FACS-sorted CD8+CD4-CCR7+CD45RA+ naive T cells. The CDR3 DNA reads as TGTGCCAGCAGCTCGACGGGACACCAGTACTTC. Encoded protein: CASSSTGHQYF.